This TCR beta chain was identified during a study of T cells in localized non-small cell lung cancer. The germline CDR1 and CDR2 sequences are MNHEY and SVGAGI. The CDR3 is made up of 11 amino acids. V was cut by 6 bases and J by 0 bases, with 3 bases left in between. Worth noting for this clone: Its target is unknown.

Sequencing used immunoSEQ multiplex PCR; TCRdb keeps in-frame clones, though not all of them. The repertoire holds roughly 24,000 clones, with 81% as singletons. Study results and limitations: Sequencing involved a lone tumor region, leaving heterogeneity possible.

The sequence was collected from a man aged 40 to 69 with stage III squamous cell lung carcinoma. The genes are TRBV6-5 and TRBJ2-7; no firm D call. This specimen was peripheral blood, taken before any cancer treatment. The CDR3 DNA sequence: TGTGCCAGCAGGACCTCCTACGAGCAGTACTTC. It specifies CASRTSYEQYF.